This T cell receptor (beta chain) was sequenced for a study of T cells in Graves' hyperthyroidism and ophthalmopathy. Amplified regions were TCR beta CDR3 sequences from RNA transcripts. HTBI primers were used for first-round RT-PCR of the TCR CDR3. TCRdb used MiXCR to reprocess the multiplex PCR reads, holding one entry per CDR3 protein. Of some 560,000 distinct CDR3 sequences in the sample, less than 15% were seen once. The table lists this clonotype with many counts. Trimming took 4 bases from V and 3 from J, leaving 12 bases between them. Germline lookup yields CDR1 MNHEY and CDR2 SMNVEV (reference sequence). The CDR3 covers 14 residues.

The V call is TRBV27, the J call TRBJ1-2; D remains unclear. The specimen was blood. This TCR came from a woman aged 40 to 55 with Graves' hyperthyroidism. CDR3: CASSYSQRDYGYTF. The CDR3 bases are TGTGCCAGCAGTTACAGCCAAAGGGACTATGGCTACACCTTC.